What follows are 4 T cell receptor beta chains derived from one specimen sequenced in a study of blood T cell repertoires in COVID-19. The repertoire was sequenced with immunoSEQ multiplex PCR; TCRdb's copy has only in-frame clones and lacks some. The table lists fewer than 350,000 clones, about 90% of them singletons, with approximately 8.1% in the top ten. The sequenced sample consisted of peripheral blood. These receptors originate from a woman between 45 and 60 years old who had recovered from COVID-19.

The rearrangement uses TRBV29-1 and TRBJ2-7, with D possibly being TRBD2 (7 bases). Trimming removed 7 bases from V and 7 bases from J, with 14 bases in between. This CDR3 is built from 11 residues. Per germline, CDR1 SQVTM and CDR2 ANQGSEA. The CDR3 sequence: CSAIKGGEQYF. In nucleotides, the CDR3 is TGCAGCGCCATCAAGGGGGGGGAGCAGTACTTC.

This chain joins TRBV6-2 or TRBV6-3 and TRBJ2-1, with D possibly matching TRBD2 (6 bases). Germline CDR1 MNHEY, CDR2 SVGEGT. The CDR3 is 15 residues long. Trimming stripped 8 bases from V and 0 bases from J, with 14 bases between. The CDR3 protein is CASGRRDFSYNEQFF. The CDR3 DNA reads as TGTGCCAGCGGCCGCCGGGACTTCTCCTACAATGAGCAGTTCTTC.

V is TRBV5-6 and J is TRBJ2-2, with D perhaps TRBD2 (5 bases). V shed 0 bases and J shed 3 bases, with 15 bases lying between them. CDR1 SGHDT and CDR2 YYEEEE come from the germline V gene. This CDR3 has 17 amino acids. CDR3 residues: CASSLALDYGHTGELFF. The CDR3 DNA is TGTGCCAGCAGCTTGGCCCTAGACTATGGACACACCGGGGAGCTGTTTTTT.

This rearrangement joins TRBV4-3 to TRBJ2-3, with 8 bases aligning to TRBD2. The CDR3 loop spans 17 amino acids. Germline V lookup: CDR1 LGHNA, CDR2 YSLEER. Trimming took 0 bases from V and 2 from J; bases not matched to a gene: 7. CDR3 protein: CASSQEFRGGLTDTQYF. As DNA, the CDR3 is TGCGCCAGCAGCCAAGAGTTCCGGGGGGGACTCACAGATACGCAGTATTTT.